This T cell receptor (beta chain) was captured in a study of T cell responses to AZD1222 COVID-19 vaccine. Regarding the study as a whole: Females outnumbered males among donors, who were mostly white British; clonal diversity was possibly underestimated.

Concerning this clone: The antigen is unknown.

Method: immunoSEQ multiplex PCR; TCRdb's copy keeps in-frame clones and lacks some. The data hold fewer than 150,000 clones, with 88% observed a single time. Per the germline V gene, CDR1 is SEHNR and CDR2 is FQNEAQ (reference sequence). The length of the CDR3 is 14 residues. The V gene end was trimmed by 1 base and the J gene end by 6 bases; junction bases not matched to a gene: 5. This material consisted of peripheral blood, taken 28 days after the second AZD1222 dose. This chain connects TRBV7-9 to TRBJ1-2, with 7 bases that match TRBD1. The clonotype was recovered from an adult who received the AZD1222 COVID-19 vaccine. The CDR3, as DNA: TGTGCCAGCAGCTTAGGGACAGGACTGGATGGCTACACCTTC. This translates into CASSLGTGLDGYTF.